A selection of T cell receptor beta chains follows, all from one sample in a study of response to subunit inactivated influenza vaccine. Using its own MiXCR run on the RT-PCR reads, TCRdb lists one record per CDR3 protein. The sample carries more than 450,000 distinct CDR3 sequences, approximately 7.6% recorded once. The sequenced sample was PBMCs from blood, obtained less than 30 months after vaccination. These receptors were collected from a man aged 50 to 75 who received an inactivated influenza vaccine. Each CDR3 is given with its conserved first and last residue. The D gene is left open where the match is weak. The listing skips clone size in some rows; elsewhere it reads once, few, many or a size class.

size | J | D | V | CDR3 | DNA
NA | TRBJ1-1 | TRBD1 | TRBV14 | CASSQVFGAGTDSWDTEAFF | TGTGCCAGCAGCCAAGTTTTTGGCGCAGGGACAGACTCTTGGGACACTGAAGCTTTCTTT
few | TRBJ1-1 | NA | TRBV7-9 | CASSPEGGMGAFF | TGTGCCAGCAGCCCGGAAGGGGGAATGGGGGCTTTCTTT
many | TRBJ1-1 | NA | TRBV7-2 | CASSSPLGEAFF | TGTGCCAGCAGCTCCCCGTTAGGGGAAGCTTTCTTT
many | TRBJ2-3 | TRBD1 | TRBV5-1 | CASSTRTGGSGTDTQYF | TGCGCCAGCAGCACTCGGACAGGGGGCTCCGGGACAGATACGCAGTATTTT
few | TRBJ2-3 | TRBD1 | TRBV20-1 | CSARVDRVMGDTQYF | TGCAGTGCTAGAGTGGACAGGGTCATGGGAGATACGCAGTATTTT
many | TRBJ2-5 | NA | TRBV6-1 | CATTRGPRETQYF | TGTGCCACCACTAGGGGCCCTCGGGAGACCCAGTACTTC
NA | TRBJ1-5 | NA | TRBV10-2 | CASSVAGNQPQHF | TGCGCCAGCAGTGTGGCAGGCAATCAGCCCCAGCATTTT
many | TRBJ2-1 | TRBD2 | TRBV2 | CASRREHYNEQFF | TGTGCCAGCAGGCGGGAGCACTACAATGAGCAGTTCTTC
few | TRBJ2-3 | TRBD2 | TRBV28 | CASSSPRLAGSGGTQYF | TGTGCCAGCAGCTCTCCTCGACTAGCGGGGAGTGGTGGTACGCAGTATTTT
few | TRBJ2-7 | TRBD1 | TRBV28 | CASSKMGQTYEQYF | TGTGCCAGCAGTAAAATGGGACAGACCTACGAGCAGTACTTC
few | TRBJ1-2 | TRBD1 | TRBV10-3 | CAISESTGDTYGYTF | TGTGCCATCAGTGAATCGACAGGGGATACCTATGGCTACACCTTC
few | TRBJ1-1 | NA | TRBV20-1 | CSARTRLGAFF | TGCAGTGCTAGAACGAGGCTTGGTGCTTTCTTT
NA | TRBJ2-3 | TRBD2 | TRBV20-1 | CSARRRVGLASTDTQYF | TGCAGTGCTAGAAGGAGAGTAGGACTAGCGAGCACAGATACGCAGTATTTT
NA | TRBJ1-1 | NA | TRBV19 | CASTRSLGLGKTEAFF | TGTGCCAGTACCCGGTCTCTGGGACTGGGGAAAACTGAAGCTTTCTTT
many | TRBJ2-2 | NA | TRBV7-2 | CASSLSSPGELFF | TGTGCCAGCAGCTTATCGTCCCCAGGGGAGCTGTTTTTT
NA | TRBJ2-7 | NA | TRBV28 | CASRGRRSYEQYF | TGTGCCAGCAGAGGCAGACGCTCCTACGAGCAGTACTTC
NA | TRBJ2-7 | NA | TRBV11-2 | CASSLVQGGYEQYF | TGTGCCAGCAGCTTAGTCCAGGGTGGGTACGAGCAGTACTTC
few | TRBJ2-1 | TRBD1 | TRBV11-2 | CASSFNTGVNEQFF | TGTGCCAGCAGCTTTAATACAGGGGTGAATGAGCAGTTCTTC
many | TRBJ2-1 | TRBD1 | TRBV3-1 | CASSQVGTGGGNEQFF | TGTGCCAGCAGCCAAGTCGGGACAGGGGGTGGCAATGAGCAGTTCTTC
NA | TRBJ2-7 | TRBD1 | TRBV20-1 | CSAREPGQGNNEQYF | TGCAGTGCTAGAGAACCGGGACAGGGAAATAACGAGCAGTACTTC
NA | TRBJ2-3 | NA | TRBV28 | CASSTLSGSDTQYF | TGTGCCAGCAGTACCCTCTCGGGCAGTGATACGCAGTATTTT
NA | TRBJ1-5 | TRBD1 | TRBV24-1 | CATRQGGNQPQHF | TGTGCCACCAGACAGGGGGGCAATCAGCCCCAGCATTTT
few | TRBJ2-7 | TRBD2 | TRBV27 | CASRGPAGDEQYF | TGTGCCAGCAGGGGACCGGCGGGGGACGAGCAGTACTTC
many | TRBJ2-2 | TRBD1 | TRBV29-1 | CSVEERGQPSGELFF | TGCAGCGTTGAAGAGAGGGGACAGCCTTCCGGGGAGCTGTTTTTT
NA | TRBJ2-7 | TRBD1 | TRBV10-3 | CAISERGQVYEQYF | TGTGCCATCAGTGAAAGGGGACAGGTCTACGAGCAGTACTTC
few | TRBJ2-4 | NA | TRBV20-1 | CSASDPSGEAKNIQYF | TGCAGTGCTAGTGACCCTTCTGGGGAGGCCAAAAACATTCAGTACTTC
NA | TRBJ2-3 | NA | TRBV25-1 | CASSDPRPPNTQYF | TGTGCCAGCAGTGATCCCCGCCCCCCTAATACGCAGTATTTT
many | TRBJ1-1 | NA | TRBV6-5 | CASSYSASGTPDPEAFF | TGTGCCAGCAGTTACTCGGCTAGCGGGACTCCCGATCCTGAAGCTTTCTTT
many | TRBJ1-2 | NA | TRBV2 | CASILGTLYDYGYTF | TGTGCCAGCATACTAGGGACTCTCTATGACTATGGCTACACCTTC
many | TRBJ2-5 | NA | TRBV20-1 | CSARVRETQYF | TGCAGTGCTAGAGTAAGAGAGACCCAGTACTTC
NA | TRBJ2-2 | TRBD2 | TRBV7-6 | CASSLTSGRSAGELFF | TGTGCCAGCAGTCTGACTAGCGGGAGATCAGCCGGGGAGCTGTTTTTT
few | TRBJ1-2 | NA | TRBV2 | CASNDYGYTF | TGTGCCAGCAATGACTATGGCTACACCTTC
NA | TRBJ1-1 | NA | TRBV6-2/TRBV6-3 | CASIGQWNTEAFF | TGTGCCAGCATCGGACAGTGGAACACTGAAGCTTTCTTT
NA | TRBJ2-1 | NA | TRBV6-5 | CASSFMTINNEQFF | TGTGCCAGCAGTTTTATGACTATAAACAATGAGCAGTTCTTC
few | TRBJ2-7 | NA | TRBV7-2 | CASSSAGRRYF | TGTGCCAGCAGCTCAGCGGGTCGGCGGTACTTC
NA | TRBJ2-1 | NA | TRBV20-1 | CSAVPGPTRGEQFF | TGCAGTGCCGTGCCGGGCCCGACTCGGGGAGAGCAGTTCTTC
few | TRBJ1-6 | NA | TRBV5-1 | CASSLASGSPLHF | TGCGCCAGCAGCTTGGCGTCGGGCTCACCCCTCCACTTT
many | TRBJ2-1 | TRBD2 | TRBV4-2 | CASSVIAGGPFSEQFF | TGTGCCAGCAGCGTCATTGCGGGGGGGCCATTTTCTGAGCAGTTCTTC
many | TRBJ2-1 | NA | TRBV4-1 | CASSQEPGYNEQFF | TGCGCCAGCAGCCAAGAACCGGGTTACAATGAGCAGTTCTTC
NA | TRBJ2-5 | NA | TRBV9 | CASSGRDTEETQYF | TGTGCCAGCAGCGGCCGGGACACAGAAGAGACCCAGTACTTC
few | TRBJ2-1 | NA | TRBV7-2 | CASSLEGPGEQFF | TGTGCCAGCAGCTTAGAGGGCCCAGGTGAGCAGTTCTTC
NA | TRBJ1-3 | NA | TRBV6-5 | CASSSRWVYGNTIYF | TGTGCCAGCAGTTCACGCTGGGTTTATGGAAACACCATATATTTT
many | TRBJ2-3 | NA | TRBV4-3 | CASSPSVGDRTQYF | TGCGCCAGCAGCCCATCGGTAGGGGATAGGACGCAGTATTTT
many | TRBJ1-1 | NA | TRBV29-1 | CSVEEGIGTEAFF | TGCAGCGTTGAGGAGGGTATAGGCACTGAAGCTTTCTTT
NA | TRBJ2-5 | TRBD2 | TRBV9 | CASSVTGTSDLQETQYF | TGTGCCAGCAGCGTGACCGGGACTAGCGACCTACAAGAGACCCAGTACTTC
many | TRBJ2-1 | NA | TRBV20-1 | CSASNGGPLAQFF | TGCAGTGCTAGTAACGGGGGGCCACTTGCGCAGTTCTTC
many | TRBJ2-6 | NA | TRBV3-1 | CASSARAYSSGANVLTF | TGTGCCAGCAGCGCCAGGGCCTACTCCTCTGGGGCCAACGTCCTGACTTTC
NA | TRBJ1-4 | TRBD1 | TRBV12-3/TRBV12-4 | CASSRGQRGLHNEKLFF | TGTGCCAGCAGCCGGGGACAGAGAGGTCTCCATAATGAAAAACTGTTTTTT
NA | TRBJ1-1 | NA | TRBV20-1 | CSARNGGVNTEAFF | TGCAGTGCTAGGAATGGGGGTGTGAACACTGAAGCTTTCTTT
few | TRBJ1-3 | NA | TRBV3-1 | CASASVPEGNTIYF | TGTGCCAGCGCCTCCGTGCCTGAAGGAAACACCATATATTTT